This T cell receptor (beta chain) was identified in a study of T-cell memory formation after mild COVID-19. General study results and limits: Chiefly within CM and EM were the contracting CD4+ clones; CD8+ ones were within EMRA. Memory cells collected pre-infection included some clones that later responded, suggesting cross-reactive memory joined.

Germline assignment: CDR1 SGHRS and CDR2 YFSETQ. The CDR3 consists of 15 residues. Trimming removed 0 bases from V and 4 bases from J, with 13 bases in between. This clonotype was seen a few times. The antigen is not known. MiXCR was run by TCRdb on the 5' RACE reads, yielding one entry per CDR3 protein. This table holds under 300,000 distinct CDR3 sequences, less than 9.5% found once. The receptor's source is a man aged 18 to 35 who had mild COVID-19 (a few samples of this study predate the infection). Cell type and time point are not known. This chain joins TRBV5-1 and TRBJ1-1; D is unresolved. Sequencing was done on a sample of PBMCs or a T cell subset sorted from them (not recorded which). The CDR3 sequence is CASSLVQSRPTEAFF. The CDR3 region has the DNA TGCGCCAGCAGCTTGGTACAGTCACGGCCCACTGAAGCTTTCTTT.